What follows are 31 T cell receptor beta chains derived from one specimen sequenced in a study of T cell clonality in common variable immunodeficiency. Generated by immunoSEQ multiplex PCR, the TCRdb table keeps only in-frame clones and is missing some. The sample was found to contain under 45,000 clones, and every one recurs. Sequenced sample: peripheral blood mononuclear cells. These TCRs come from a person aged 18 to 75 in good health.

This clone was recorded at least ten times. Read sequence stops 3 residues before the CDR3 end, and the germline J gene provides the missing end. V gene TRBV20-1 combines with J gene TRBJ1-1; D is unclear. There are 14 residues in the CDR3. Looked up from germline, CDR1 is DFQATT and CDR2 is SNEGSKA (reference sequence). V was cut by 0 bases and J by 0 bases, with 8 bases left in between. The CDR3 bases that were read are TGCAGTGCTAGAGACCCCAATTTGAACACTGAA. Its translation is CSARDPNLNTE. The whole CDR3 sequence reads CSARDPNLNTEAFF.

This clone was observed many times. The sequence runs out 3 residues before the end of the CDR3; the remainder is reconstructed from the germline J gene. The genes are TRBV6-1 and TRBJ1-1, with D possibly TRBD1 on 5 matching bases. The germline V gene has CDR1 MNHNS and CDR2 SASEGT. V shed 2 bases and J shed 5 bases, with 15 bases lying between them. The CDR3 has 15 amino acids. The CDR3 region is CASSEREGSGTEAFF. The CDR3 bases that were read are TGTGCCAGCAGTGAACGAGAGGGGAGTGGGACTGAA.

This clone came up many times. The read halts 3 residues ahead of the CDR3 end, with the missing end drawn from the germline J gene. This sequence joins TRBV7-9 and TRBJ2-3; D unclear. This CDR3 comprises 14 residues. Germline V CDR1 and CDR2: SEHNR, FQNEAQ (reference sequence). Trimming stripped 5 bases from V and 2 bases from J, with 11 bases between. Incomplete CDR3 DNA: TGTGCCAGCAGCCCGTCTACGAACACAGATACG. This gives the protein CASSPSTNTDT. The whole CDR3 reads CASSPSTNTDTQYF.

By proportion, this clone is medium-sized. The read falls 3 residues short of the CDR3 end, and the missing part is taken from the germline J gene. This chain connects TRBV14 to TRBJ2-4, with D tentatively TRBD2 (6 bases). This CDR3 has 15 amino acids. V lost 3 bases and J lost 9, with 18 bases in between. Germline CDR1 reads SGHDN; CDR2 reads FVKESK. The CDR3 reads CASSQGLTGVGIQYF. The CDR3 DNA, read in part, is TGTGCCAGCAGCCAGGGGCTAACGGGGGTCGGCATT.

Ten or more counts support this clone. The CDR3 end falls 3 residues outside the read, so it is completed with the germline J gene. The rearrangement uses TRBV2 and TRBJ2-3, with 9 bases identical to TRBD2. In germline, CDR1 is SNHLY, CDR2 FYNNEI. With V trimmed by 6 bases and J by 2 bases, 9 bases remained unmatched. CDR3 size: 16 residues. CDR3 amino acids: CASRITGTSSTDTQYF. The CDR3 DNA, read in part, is TGTGCCAGCAGGATCACCGGGACTAGCTCCACAGATACG. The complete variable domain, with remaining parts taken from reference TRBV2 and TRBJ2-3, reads EPEVTQTPSHQVTQMGQEVILRCVPISNHLYFYWYRQILGQKVEFLVSFYNNEISEKSEIFDDQFSVERPDGSNFTLKIRSTKLEDSAMYFCASRITGTSSTDTQYFGPGTRLTVL.

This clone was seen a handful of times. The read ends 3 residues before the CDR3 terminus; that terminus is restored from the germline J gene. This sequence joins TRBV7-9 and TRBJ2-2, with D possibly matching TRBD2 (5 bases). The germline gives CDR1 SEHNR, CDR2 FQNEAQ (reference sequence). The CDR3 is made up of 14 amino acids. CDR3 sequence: CASSTAATNEKLFF. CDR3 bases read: TGTGCCAGCAGCACAGCGGCAACTAATGAAAAG.

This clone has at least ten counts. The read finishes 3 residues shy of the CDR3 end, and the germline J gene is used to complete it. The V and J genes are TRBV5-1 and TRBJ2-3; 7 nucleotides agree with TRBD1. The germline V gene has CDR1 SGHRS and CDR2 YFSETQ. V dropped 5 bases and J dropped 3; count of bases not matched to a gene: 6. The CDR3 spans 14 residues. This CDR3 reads CASSSTGMTDTQYF. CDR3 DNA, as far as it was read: TGCGCCAGCAGTTCGACAGGGATGACAGATACG.

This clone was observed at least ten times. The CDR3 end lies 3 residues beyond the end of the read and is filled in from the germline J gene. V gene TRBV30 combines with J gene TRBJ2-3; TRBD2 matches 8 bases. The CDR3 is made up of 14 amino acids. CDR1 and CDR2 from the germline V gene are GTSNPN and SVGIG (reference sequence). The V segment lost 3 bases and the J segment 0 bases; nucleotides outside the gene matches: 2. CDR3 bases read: TGTGCCTGGAGGGTAGCGGGGAGCACAGATACG. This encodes CAWRVAGSTDT. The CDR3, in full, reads CAWRVAGSTDTQYF.

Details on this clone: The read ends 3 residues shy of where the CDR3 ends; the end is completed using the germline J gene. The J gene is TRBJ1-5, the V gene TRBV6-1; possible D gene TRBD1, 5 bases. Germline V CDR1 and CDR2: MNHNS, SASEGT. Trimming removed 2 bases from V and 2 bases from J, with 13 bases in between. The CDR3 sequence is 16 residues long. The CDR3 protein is CASSEYGRVGNQPQHF. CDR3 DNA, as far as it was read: TGTGCCAGCAGTGAATATGGCAGGGTGGGCAATCAGCCC.

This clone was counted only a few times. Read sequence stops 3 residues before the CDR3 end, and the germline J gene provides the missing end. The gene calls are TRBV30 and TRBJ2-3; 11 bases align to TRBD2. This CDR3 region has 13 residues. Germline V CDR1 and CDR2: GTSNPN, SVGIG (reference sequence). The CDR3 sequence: CAWSLLAGETQYF. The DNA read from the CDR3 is TGTGCCTGGAGTTTACTAGCGGGAGAGACG. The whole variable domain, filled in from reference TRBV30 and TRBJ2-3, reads SQTIHQWPATLVQPVGSPLSLECTVEGTSNPNLYWYRQAAGRGLQLLFYSVGIGQISSEVPQNLSASRPQDRQFILSSKKLLLSDSGFYLCAWSLLAGETQYFGPGTRLTVL.

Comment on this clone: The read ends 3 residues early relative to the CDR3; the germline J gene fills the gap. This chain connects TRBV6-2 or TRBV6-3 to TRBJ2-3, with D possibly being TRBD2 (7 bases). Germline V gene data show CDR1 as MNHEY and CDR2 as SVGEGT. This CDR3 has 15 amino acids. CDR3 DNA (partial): TGTGCCAGCAGTTACTACGGCGCGGGGGCACAGCCG. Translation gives CASSYYGAGAQP. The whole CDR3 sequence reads CASSYYGAGAQPQYF.

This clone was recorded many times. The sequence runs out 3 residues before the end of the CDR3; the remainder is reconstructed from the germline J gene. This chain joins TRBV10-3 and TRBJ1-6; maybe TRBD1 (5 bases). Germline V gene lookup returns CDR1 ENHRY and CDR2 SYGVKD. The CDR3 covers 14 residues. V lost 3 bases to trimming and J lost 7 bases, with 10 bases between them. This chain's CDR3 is CAISEGVDNSPLHF. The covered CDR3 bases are TGTGCCATCAGTGAAGGGGTGGACAATTCACCC.

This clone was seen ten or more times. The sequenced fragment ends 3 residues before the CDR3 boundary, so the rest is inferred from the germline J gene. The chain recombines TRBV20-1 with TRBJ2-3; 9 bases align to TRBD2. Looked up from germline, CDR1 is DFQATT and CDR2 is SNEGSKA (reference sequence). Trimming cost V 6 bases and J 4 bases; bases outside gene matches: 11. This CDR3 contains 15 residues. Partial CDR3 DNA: TGCAGTGCCCCCCGGGCTAGCGGGACCTCAGATACG. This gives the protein CSAPRASGTSDT. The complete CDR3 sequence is CSAPRASGTSDTQYF.

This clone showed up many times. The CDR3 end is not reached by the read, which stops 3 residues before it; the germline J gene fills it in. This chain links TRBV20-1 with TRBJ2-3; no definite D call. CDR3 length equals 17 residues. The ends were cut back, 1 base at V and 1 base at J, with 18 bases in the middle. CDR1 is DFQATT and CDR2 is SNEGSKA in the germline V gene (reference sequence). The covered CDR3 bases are TGCAGTGCTAGAGCCCCCCTTGGGCTGGGTGGCACAGATACG. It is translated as CSARAPLGLGGTDT. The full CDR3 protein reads CSARAPLGLGGTDTQYF.

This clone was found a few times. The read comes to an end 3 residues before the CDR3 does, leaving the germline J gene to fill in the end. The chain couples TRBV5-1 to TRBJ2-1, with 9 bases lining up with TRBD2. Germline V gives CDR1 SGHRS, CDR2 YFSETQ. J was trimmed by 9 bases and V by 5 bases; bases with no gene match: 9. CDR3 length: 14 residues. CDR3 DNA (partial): TGCGCCAGCAGGTTGCGGGGGGGCCTCGGTGAG. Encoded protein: CASRLRGGLGE. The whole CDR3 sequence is CASRLRGGLGEQFF.

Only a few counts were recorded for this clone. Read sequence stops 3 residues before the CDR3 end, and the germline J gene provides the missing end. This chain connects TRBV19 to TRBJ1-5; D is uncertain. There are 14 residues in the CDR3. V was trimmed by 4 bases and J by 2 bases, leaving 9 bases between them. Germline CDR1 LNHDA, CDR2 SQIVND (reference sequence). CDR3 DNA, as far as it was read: TGTGCCAGTAGTACCCCGCAGGGCAATCAGCCC. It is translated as CASSTPQGNQP. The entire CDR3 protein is CASSTPQGNQPQHF.

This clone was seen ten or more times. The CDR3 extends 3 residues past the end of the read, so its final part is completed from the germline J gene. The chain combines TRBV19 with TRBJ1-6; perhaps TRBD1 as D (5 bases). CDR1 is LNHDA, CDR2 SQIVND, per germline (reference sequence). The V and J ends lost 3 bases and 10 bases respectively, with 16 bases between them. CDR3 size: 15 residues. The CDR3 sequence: CASSIREGVGSPLHF. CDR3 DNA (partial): TGTGCCAGTAGTATCCGGGAAGGGGTAGGCTCACCC. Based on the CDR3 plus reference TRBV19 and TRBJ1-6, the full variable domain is DGGITQSPKYLFRKEGQNVTLSCEQNLNHDAMYWYRQDPGQGLRLIYYSQIVNDFQKGDIAEGYSVSREKKESFPLTVTSAQKNPTAFYLCASSIREGVGSPLHFGNGTRLTVT.

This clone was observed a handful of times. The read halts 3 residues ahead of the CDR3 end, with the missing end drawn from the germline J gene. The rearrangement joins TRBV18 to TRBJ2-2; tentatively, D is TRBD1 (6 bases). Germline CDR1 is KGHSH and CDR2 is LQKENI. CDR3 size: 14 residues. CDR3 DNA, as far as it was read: TGTGCCAGCTCACTTTCAGGGGAAAGGTCACCG. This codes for CASSLSGERSP. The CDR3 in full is CASSLSGERSPLFF. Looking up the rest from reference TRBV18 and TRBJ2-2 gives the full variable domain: NAGVMQNPRHLVRRRGQEARLRCSPMKGHSHVYWYRQLPEEGLKFMVYLQKENIIDESGMPKERFSAEFPKEGPSILRIQQVVRGDSAAYFCASSLSGERSPLFFGEGSRLTVL.

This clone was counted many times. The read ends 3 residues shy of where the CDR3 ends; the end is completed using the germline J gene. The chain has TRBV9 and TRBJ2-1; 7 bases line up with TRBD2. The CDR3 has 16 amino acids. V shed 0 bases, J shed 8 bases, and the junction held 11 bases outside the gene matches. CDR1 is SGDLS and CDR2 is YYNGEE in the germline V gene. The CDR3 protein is CASSVVGGRADHEQFF. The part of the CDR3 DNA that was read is TGTGCCAGCAGCGTAGTGGGGGGGAGGGCCGACCATGAG.

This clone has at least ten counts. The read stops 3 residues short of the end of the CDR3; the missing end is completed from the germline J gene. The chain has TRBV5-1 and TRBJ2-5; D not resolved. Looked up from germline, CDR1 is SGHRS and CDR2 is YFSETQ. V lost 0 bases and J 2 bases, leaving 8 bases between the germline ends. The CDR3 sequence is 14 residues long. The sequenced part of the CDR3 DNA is TGCGCCAGCAGCTTGGCCTCGGTACAAGAGACC. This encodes CASSLASVQET. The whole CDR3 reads CASSLASVQETQYF.

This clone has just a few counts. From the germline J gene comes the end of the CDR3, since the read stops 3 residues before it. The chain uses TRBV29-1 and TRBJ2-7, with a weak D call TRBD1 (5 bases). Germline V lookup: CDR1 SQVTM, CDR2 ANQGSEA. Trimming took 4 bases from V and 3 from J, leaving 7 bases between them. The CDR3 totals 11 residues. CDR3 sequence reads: CSVGDSYEQYF. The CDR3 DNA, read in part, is TGCAGCGTTGGAGACAGCTACGAG.

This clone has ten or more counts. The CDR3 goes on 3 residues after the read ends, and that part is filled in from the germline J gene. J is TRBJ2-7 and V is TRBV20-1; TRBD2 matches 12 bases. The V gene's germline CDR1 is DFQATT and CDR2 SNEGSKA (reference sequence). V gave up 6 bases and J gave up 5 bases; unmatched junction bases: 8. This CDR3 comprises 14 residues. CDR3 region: CSARTSGTNHEQYF. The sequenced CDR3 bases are TGCAGTGCCAGGACTAGCGGGACAAACCACGAG.

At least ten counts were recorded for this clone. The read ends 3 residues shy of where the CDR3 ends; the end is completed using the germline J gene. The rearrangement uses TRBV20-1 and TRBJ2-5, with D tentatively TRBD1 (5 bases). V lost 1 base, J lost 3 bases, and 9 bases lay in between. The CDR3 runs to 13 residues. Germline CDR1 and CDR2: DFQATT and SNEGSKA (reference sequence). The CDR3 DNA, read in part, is TGCAGTGCTAGAGTTGCAGGGAAAGAGACC. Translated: CSARVAGKET. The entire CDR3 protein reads CSARVAGKETQYF.

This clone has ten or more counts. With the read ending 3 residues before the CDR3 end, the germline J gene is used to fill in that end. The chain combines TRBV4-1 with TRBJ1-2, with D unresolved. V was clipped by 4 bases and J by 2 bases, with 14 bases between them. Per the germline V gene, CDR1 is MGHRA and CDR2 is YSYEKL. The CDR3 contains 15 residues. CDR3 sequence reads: CASSRSSDTNYGYTF. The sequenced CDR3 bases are TGCGCCAGCAGCCGAAGCTCCGACACCAACTATGGC.

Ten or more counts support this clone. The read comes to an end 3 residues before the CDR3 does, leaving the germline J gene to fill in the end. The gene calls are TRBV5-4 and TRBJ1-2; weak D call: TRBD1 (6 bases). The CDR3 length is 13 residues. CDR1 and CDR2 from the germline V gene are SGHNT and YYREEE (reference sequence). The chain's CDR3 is CASTGGGSYDYTF. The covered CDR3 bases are TGTGCCAGCACAGGCGGGGGCTCCTACGAC.

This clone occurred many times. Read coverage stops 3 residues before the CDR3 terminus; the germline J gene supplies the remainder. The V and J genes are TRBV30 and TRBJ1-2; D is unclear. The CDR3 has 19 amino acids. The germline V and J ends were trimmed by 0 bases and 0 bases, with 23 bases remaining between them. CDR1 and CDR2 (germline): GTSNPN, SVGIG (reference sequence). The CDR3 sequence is CAWSVSVARTLRSNYGYTF. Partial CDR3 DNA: TGTGCCTGGAGTGTATCGGTGGCCCGGACTCTACGATCTAACTATGGC. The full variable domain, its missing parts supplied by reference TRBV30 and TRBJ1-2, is SQTIHQWPATLVQPVGSPLSLECTVEGTSNPNLYWYRQAAGRGLQLLFYSVGIGQISSEVPQNLSASRPQDRQFILSSKKLLLSDSGFYLCAWSVSVARTLRSNYGYTFGSGTRLTVV.

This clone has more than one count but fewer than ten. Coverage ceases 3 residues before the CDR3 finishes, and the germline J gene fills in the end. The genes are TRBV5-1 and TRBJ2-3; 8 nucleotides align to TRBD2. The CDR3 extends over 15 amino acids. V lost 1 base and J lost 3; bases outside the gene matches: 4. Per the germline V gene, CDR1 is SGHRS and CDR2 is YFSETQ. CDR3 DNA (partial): TGCGCCAGCAGCTTGAGTAGCGGGGAAACAGATACG. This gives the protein CASSLSSGETDT. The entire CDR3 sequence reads CASSLSSGETDTQYF. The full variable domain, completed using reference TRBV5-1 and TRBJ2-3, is KAGVTQTPRYLIKTRGQQVTLSCSPISGHRSVSWYQQTPGQGLQFLFEYFSETQRNKGNFPGRFSGRQFSNSRSEMNVSTLELGDSALYLCASSLSSGETDTQYFGPGTRLTVL.

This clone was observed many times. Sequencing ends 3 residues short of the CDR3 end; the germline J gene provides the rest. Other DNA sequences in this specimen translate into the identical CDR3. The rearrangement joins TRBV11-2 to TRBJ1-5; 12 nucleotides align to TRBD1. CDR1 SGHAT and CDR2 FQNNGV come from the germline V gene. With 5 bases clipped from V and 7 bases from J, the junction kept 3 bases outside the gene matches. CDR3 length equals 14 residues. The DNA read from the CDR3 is TGTGCCAGCAGCCCAGGGACAGGGGGCCAGCCC. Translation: CASSPGTGGQP. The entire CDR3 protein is CASSPGTGGQPQHF. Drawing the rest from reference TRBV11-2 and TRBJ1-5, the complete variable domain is EAGVAQSPRYKIIEKRQSVAFWCNPISGHATLYWYQQILGQGPKLLIQFQNNGVVDDSQLPKDRFSAERLKGVDSTLKIQPAKLEDSAVYLCASSPGTGGQPQHFGDGTRLSIL.

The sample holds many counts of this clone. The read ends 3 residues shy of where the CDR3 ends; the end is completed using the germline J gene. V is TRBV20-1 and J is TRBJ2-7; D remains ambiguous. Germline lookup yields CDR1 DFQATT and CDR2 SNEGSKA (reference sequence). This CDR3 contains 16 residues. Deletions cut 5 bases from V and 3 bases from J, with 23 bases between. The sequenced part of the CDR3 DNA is TGCAGTGCTCAGAACGACGCCGGCGGATCTAGCTACGAG. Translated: CSAQNDAGGSSYE. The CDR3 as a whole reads CSAQNDAGGSSYEQYF.

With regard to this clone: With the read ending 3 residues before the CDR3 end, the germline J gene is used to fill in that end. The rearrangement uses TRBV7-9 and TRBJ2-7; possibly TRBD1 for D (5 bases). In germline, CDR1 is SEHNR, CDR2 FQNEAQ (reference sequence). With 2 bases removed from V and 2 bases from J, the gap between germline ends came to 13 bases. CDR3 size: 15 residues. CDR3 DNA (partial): TGTGCCAGCAGCTTATCAGGGTTATCCCCCTACGAG. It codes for CASSLSGLSPYE. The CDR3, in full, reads CASSLSGLSPYEQYF.

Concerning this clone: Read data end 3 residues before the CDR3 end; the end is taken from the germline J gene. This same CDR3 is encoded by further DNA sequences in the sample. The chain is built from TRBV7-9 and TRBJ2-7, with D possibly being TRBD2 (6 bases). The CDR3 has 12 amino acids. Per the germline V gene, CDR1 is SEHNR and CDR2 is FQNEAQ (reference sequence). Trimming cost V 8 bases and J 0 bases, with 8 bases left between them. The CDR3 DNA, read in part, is TGTGCCAGCCGGGGGTACTCCTACGAG. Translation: CASRGYSYE. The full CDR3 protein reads CASRGYSYEQYF.